This T cell receptor beta chain was sequenced for a study of blood T cell repertoires in COVID-19. Libraries were prepared by immunoSEQ multiplex PCR; TCRdb keeps only in-frame clonotypes and omits some of them. Of around 430,000 clones in the sample, 85% to 90% were seen once. The sample was PBMCs or T cells enriched from blood (not recorded which). This receptor was obtained from a woman between 45 and 65 years old who had recovered from COVID-19.

CDR3 loop: CASSRSGTGTEAFF. For the CDR3, the DNA is TGTGCCAGCAGTCGATCCGGGACAGGGACTGAAGCTTTCTTT. The chain combines TRBV6-6 with TRBJ1-1; TRBD1 matches 9 bases. CDR1 and CDR2 (germline): MNHNY, SVGAGI (reference sequence). The ends lost 5 bases at V and 5 bases at J; junction bases unmatched: 6. This CDR3 is 14 amino acids long.